This TCR beta chain was documented in a study of T cell changes during pregnancy in multiple sclerosis. V gave up 8 bases and J gave up 0 bases; unmatched junction bases: 3. Germline CDR1 is MDHEN and CDR2 is SYDVKM. This CDR3 is 14 amino acids long. Here immunoSEQ multiplex PCR was the method, and the copy in TCRdb shows in-frame clones only, minus some. The sample records tens of thousands of clones, roughly 90% being singletons. The chain links TRBV28 to TRBJ2-5, with TRBD2 identical over 10 bases. This receptor was identified in a female donor in good health, enrolled as a control in a pregnancy study. The input for sequencing was CD4+ T cells from peripheral blood mononuclear cells, taken after pregnancy. CDR3 DNA: TGTGCCAGCGGAACTAGCGGGAACCAAGAGACCCAGTACTTC. Translation gives CASGTSGNQETQYF.